Listed below are T cell receptor beta chains from one sample, sequenced in a study of monozygotic twins with inflammatory bowel disease. Using the 5' RACE reads, TCRdb records one entry per CDR3 protein without DNA. Recorded for this sample: fewer than 200,000 distinct CDR3 sequences. The sequenced material came from blood. These receptors came from a human donor with ulcerative colitis or Crohn's disease, or a healthy co-twin of an affected twin (not recorded which). Both conserved end residues are part of each CDR3.

j_call v_call cdr3_aa
TRBJ2-2 TRBV9 CASSVVASGHRPTGELFF
TRBJ1-5 TRBV4-2 CASSPRDRGNQPQHF
TRBJ1-5 TRBV20-1 CSARVPGSYQPQHF
TRBJ2-7 TRBV6-5 CASSYLREGPVEQYF
TRBJ2-3 TRBV5-5 CASSLSTSKTDTQYF
TRBJ2-7 TRBV12-3/TRBV12-4 CPSSLGGNPYEQYF
TRBJ2-2 TRBV29-1 CSVWKTGELFF
TRBJ1-1 TRBV20-1 CSASTTGDTEAFF
TRBJ1-2 TRBV5-1 CASSLIVSDFGNYGYTF
TRBJ2-3 TRBV21-1 CASSKATFVADTQYF